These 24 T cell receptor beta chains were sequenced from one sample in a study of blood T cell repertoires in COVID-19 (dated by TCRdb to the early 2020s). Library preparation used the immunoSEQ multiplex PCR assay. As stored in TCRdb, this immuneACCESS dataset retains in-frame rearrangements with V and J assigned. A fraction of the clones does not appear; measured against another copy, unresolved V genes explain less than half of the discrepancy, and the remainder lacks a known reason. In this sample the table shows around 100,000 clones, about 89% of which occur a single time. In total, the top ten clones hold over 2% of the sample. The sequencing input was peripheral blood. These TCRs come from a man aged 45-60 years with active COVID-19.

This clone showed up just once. For the CDR3, the DNA is TGTGCCAGCAGTGATACAGGGTTGGGGTCCCAGCCCCAGCATTTT. Residues: CASSDTGLGSQPQHF. The rearrangement joins TRBV25-1 to TRBJ1-5; tentative D call: TRBD1 (6 bases). The CDR3 has 15 residues. Germline V gene sequence: CDR1 MGHDK, CDR2 SYGVNS. With 3 bases removed from V and 7 bases from J, the gap between germline ends came to 16 bases.

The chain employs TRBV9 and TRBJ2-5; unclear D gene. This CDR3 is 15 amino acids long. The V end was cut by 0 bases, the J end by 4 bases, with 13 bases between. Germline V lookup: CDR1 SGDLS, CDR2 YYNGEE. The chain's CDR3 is CASSVGAVAGETQYF. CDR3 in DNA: TGTGCCAGCAGCGTAGGAGCTGTGGCAGGAGAGACCCAGTACTTC.

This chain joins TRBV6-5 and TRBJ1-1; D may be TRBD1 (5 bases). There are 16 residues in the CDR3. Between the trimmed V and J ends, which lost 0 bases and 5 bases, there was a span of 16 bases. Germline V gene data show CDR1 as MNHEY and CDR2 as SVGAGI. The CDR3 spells CASSYSRYGRGTEAFF. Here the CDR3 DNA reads TGTGCCAGCAGTTACTCGAGATACGGGAGGGGTACTGAAGCTTTCTTT.

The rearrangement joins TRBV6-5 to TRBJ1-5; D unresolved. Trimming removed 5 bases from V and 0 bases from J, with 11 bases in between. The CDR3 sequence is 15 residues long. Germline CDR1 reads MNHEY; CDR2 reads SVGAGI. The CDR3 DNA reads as TGTGCCAGCAGTACGACGGAGTATAGCAATCAGCCCCAGCATTTT. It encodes CASSTTEYSNQPQHF.

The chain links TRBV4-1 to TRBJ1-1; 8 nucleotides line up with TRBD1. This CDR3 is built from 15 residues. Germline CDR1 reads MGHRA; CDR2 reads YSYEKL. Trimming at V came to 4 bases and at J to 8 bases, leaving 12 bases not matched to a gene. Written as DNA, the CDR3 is TGCGCCAGCAGCCCCAATCGCGGACAGGGAAGGGAAGCTTTCTTT. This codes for CASSPNRGQGREAFF.

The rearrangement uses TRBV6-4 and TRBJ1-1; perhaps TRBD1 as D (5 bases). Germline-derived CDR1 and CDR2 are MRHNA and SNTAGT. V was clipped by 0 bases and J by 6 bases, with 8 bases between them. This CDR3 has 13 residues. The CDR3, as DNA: TGTGCCAGCAGTGACTCGGGGCCAGCTGAAGCTTTCTTT. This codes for CASSDSGPAEAFF.

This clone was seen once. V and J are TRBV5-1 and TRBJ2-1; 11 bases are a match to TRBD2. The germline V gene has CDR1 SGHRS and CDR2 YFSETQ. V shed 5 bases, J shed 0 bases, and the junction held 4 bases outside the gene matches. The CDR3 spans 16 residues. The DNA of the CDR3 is TGCGCCAGCAGGGGCACTAGCGGGAGCTCCTACAATGAGCAGTTCTTC. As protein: CASRGTSGSSYNEQFF.

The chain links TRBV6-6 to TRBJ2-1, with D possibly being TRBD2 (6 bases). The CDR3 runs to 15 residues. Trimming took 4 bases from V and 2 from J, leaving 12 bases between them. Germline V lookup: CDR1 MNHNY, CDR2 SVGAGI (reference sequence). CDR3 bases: TGTGCCAGCAGTTCGGGACTTGTCGCCTACAATGAGCAGTTCTTC. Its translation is CASSSGLVAYNEQFF.

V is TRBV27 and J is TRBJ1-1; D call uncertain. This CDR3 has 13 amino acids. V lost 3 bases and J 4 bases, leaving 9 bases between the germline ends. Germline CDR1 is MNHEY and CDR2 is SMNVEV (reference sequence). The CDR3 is CASSFRGSTEAFF. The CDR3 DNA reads TGTGCCAGCAGTTTTAGAGGATCCACTGAAGCTTTCTTT.

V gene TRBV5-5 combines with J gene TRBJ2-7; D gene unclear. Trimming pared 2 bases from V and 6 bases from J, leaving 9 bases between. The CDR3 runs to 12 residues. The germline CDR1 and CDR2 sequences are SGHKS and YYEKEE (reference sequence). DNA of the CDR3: TGTGCCAGCAGCTTAGATTTGCGCGAGCAGTACTTC. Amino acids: CASSLDLREQYF. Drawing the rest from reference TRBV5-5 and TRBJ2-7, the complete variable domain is DAGVTQSPTHLIKTRGQQVTLRCSPISGHKSVSWYQQVLGQGPQFIFQYYEKEERGRGNFPDRFSARQFPNYSSELNVNALLLGDSALYLCASSLDLREQYFGPGTRLTVT.

The CDR3 sequence is CASRRTSGGYNEQFF. CDR3 DNA sequence: TGTGCCAGCAGGCGGACTAGCGGGGGGTACAATGAGCAGTTCTTC. This sequence joins TRBV5-8 and TRBJ2-1, with 14 bases lining up with TRBD2. This CDR3 spans 15 amino acids. Germline trimming cut 5 bases from V and 4 bases from J; bases unmatched to any gene: 2. CDR1 is SGHTS, CDR2 YDEGEE, per germline.

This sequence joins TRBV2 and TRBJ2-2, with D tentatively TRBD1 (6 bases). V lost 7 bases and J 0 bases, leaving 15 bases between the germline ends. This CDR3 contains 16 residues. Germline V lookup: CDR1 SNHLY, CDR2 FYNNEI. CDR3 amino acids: CASTETGSSNTGELFF. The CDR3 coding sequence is TGTGCCAGCACTGAGACAGGATCCTCGAACACCGGGGAGCTGTTTTTT. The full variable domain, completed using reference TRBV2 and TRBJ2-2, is EPEVTQTPSHQVTQMGQEVILRCVPISNHLYFYWYRQILGQKVEFLVSFYNNEISEKSEIFDDQFSVERPDGSNFTLKIRSTKLEDSAMYFCASTETGSSNTGELFFGEGSRLTVL.

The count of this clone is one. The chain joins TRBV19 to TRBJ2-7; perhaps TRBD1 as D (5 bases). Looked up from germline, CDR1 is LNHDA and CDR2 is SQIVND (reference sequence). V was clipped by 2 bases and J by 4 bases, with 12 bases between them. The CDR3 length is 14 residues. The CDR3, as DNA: TGTGCCAGTAGTATAAGGGGTCAACCTTACGAGCAGTACTTC. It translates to CASSIRGQPYEQYF.

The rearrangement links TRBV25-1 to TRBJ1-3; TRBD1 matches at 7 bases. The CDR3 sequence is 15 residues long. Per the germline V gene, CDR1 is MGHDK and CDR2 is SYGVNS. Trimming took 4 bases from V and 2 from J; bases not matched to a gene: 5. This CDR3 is CASSVAGTAGNTIYF. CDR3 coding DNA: TGTGCCAGCAGTGTCGCCGGGACAGCTGGAAACACCATATATTTT.

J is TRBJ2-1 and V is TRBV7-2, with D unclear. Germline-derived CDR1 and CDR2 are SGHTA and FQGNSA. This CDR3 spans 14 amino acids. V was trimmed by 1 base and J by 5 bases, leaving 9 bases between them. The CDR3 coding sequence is TGTGCCAGCAGCTTAGAGTTACCTAACAATGAGCAGTTCTTC. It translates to CASSLELPNNEQFF.

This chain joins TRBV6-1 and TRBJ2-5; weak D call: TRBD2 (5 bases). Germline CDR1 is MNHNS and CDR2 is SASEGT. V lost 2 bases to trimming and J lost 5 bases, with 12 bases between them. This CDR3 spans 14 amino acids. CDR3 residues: CASSESPGVETQYF. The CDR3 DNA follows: TGTGCCAGCAGTGAATCCCCCGGGGTCGAGACCCAGTACTTC.

The CDR3 loop reads CATSDLPGTGGENEQFF. As DNA, the CDR3 is TGTGCCACCAGTGATTTGCCCGGGACAGGGGGCGAAAATGAGCAGTTCTTC. The chain joins TRBV24-1 to TRBJ2-1, with 12 bases that match TRBD1. CDR3 length: 17 residues. Germline-derived CDR1 and CDR2 are KGHDR and SFDVKD. V dropped 0 bases and J dropped 7; count of bases not matched to a gene: 6.

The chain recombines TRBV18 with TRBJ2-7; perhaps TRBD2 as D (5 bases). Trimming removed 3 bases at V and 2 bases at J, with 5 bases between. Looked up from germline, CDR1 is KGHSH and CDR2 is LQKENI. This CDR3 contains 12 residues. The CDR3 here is CASSPGTYEQYF. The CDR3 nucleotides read TGTGCCAGCTCACCCGGGACCTACGAGCAGTACTTC.

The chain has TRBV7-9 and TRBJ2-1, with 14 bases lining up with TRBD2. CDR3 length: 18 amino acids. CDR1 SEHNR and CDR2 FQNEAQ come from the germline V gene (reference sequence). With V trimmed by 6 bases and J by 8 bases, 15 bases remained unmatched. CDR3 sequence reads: CASSYGLAGGSRGDEQFF. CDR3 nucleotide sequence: TGTGCCAGCAGTTACGGACTAGCGGGGGGTTCCCGCGGGGATGAGCAGTTCTTC.

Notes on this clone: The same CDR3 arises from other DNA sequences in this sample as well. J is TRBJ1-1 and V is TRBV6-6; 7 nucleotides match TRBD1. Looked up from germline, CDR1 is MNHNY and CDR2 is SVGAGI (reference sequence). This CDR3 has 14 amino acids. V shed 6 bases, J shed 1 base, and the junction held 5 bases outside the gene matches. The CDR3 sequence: CASSDRVGNTEAFF. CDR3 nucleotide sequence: TGTGCCAGCAGCGACAGGGTAGGGAACACTGAAGCTTTCTTT.

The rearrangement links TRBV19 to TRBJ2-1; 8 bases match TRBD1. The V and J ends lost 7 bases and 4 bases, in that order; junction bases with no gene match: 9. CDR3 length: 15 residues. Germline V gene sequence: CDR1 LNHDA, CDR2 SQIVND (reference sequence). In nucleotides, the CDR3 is TGTGCCAGTACCATAGACAGGGGCTCTTACAATGAGCAGTTCTTC. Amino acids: CASTIDRGSYNEQFF.

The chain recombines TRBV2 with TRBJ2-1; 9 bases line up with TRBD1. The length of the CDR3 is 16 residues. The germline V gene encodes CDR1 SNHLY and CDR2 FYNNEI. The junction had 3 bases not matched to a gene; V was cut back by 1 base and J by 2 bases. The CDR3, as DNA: TGTGCCAGCAGTGAAGGGACAGGGGTCCCCTACAATGAGCAGTTCTTC. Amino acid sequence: CASSEGTGVPYNEQFF. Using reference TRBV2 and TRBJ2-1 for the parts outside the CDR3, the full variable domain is EPEVTQTPSHQVTQMGQEVILRCVPISNHLYFYWYRQILGQKVEFLVSFYNNEISEKSEIFDDQFSVERPDGSNFTLKIRSTKLEDSAMYFCASSEGTGVPYNEQFFGPGTRLTVL.

CDR3 nucleotides: TGTGCCAGCAGTTACCGGGTATCGCAAGCGGGAGCAAACGAGCAGTACGTC. It is translated as CASSYRVSQAGANEQYV. The chain recombines TRBV6-2 or TRBV6-3 with TRBJ2-7; 8 bases are a match to TRBD2. Trimming took 2 bases from V and 5 from J; bases not matched to a gene: 14. Germline CDR1 reads MNHEY; CDR2 reads SVGEGT. The CDR3 covers 17 residues.

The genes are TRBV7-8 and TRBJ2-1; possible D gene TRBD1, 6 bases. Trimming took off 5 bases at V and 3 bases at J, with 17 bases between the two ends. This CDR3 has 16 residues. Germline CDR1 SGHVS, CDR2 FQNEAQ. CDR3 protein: CASSLSTGTHYNEQFF. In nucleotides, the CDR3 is TGTGCCAGCAGCCTCTCTACCGGGACACACTACAATGAGCAGTTCTTC.